A selection of T cell receptor beta chains follows, all from one sample in a study of blood T cell repertoires in COVID-19. Produced via immunoSEQ multiplex PCR; TCRdb's table is partial and in-frame only. The sample gives 150,000 to 200,000 clones, roughly 77% of which show up once; approximately 6.2% is in the top ten. The sequencing input was peripheral blood. All receptors come from a man aged 65 to 79 with active or convalescent COVID-19. Both conserved end residues are trimmed from each CDR3. Fields, in order: V gene, CDR3 protein.

TRBV9	ASRPRLEGVNTEAF
TRBV5-4	ASSLGTETDTQY
TRBV11-2	ASSRLPGLLPDTQY
TRBV5-1	ASRPGQGNNYGYT
TRBV27	ASSRTGGNTEAF
TRBV7-7	ASSEDRNTEAF
TRBV9	ASSVTGSGYNEQF
TRBV27	ASSRQDDSPLH
TRBV27	ASSREAGLSYNEQF
TRBV4-1	ASSQERWGYT
TRBV4-3	ASSQDLRGNGELF
TRBV30	AWSGQGSRADTQY
TRBV30	AWRTGNQPQH
TRBV11-2	ASSRDSGYTEAF
TRBV10-2	ASSESRGLRSEKLF
TRBV25-1	ASSEGTVNTEAF
TRBV6-5	ASSYSASGGPYEQY
TRBV24-1	ATSDAAANTGELF
TRBV3-1/TRBV3-2	ASNGGPSGDQWQF
TRBV18	ASSPVTLGLAGLTDTQY
TRBV14	ASSTTGYGYT
TRBV21-1	ASSKEETTKDAQH
TRBV18	ASSRGLGAQETQY
TRBV5-1	ASSRGLAASYNEQF